This T cell receptor (beta chain) is from a study of cytomegalovirus exposure and HLA in healthy donors. Each donor was nominally healthy when sampled (though unrecorded immune exposures were likely). Primers for the PCR totalled 60 Vbeta and 13 Jbeta. Data came from immunoSEQ multiplex PCR; TCRdb stores just in-frame clones and leaves some out. The top ten hold 4.5% to 6.5% of the sample, which has under 150,000 clones, 80% seen once. Study findings and constraints: Certain indistinguishable V segments, among them TRBV6-2 and TRBV6-3, were excluded. Most TCR sequences proved rare, with some public TCRs found in many donors. Sequencing likely generated an artifact that appeared as a cluster of highly shared sequence variants.

The germline V gene encodes CDR1 SGHNT and CDR2 YYREEE (reference sequence). This CDR3 is built from 15 residues. V lost 1 base, J lost 4 bases, and 5 bases stayed unmatched. As for this clone: Its antigen remains unidentified.

Sequenced input: PBMCs. The clonotype was recovered from a male donor in good health and CMV-seronegative. The chain joins TRBV5-4 to TRBJ2-5; 9 positions match TRBD2. Here the CDR3 DNA reads TGTGCCAGCAGCTTGACGGGGCGGGAGGGAGAGACCCAGTACTTC. Translated, it gives CASSLTGREGETQYF. The variable domain in full, with the rest retrieved from reference TRBV5-4 and TRBJ2-5, is ETGVTQSPTHLIKTRGQQVTLRCSSQSGHNTVSWYQQALGQGPQFIFQYYREEENGRGNFPPRFSGLQFPNYSSELNVNALELDDSALYLCASSLTGREGETQYFGPGTRLLVL.